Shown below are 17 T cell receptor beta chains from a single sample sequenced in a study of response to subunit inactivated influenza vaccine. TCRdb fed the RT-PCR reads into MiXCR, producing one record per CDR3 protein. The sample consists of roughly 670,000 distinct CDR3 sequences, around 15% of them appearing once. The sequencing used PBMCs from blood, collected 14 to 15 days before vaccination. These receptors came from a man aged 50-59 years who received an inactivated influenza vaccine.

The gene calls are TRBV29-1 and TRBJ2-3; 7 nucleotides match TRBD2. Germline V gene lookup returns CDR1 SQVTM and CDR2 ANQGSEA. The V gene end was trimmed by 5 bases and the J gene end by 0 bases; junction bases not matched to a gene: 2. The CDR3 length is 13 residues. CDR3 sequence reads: CSVMGGSTDTQYF. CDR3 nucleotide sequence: TGCAGCGTTATGGGGGGGAGCACAGATACGCAGTATTTT.

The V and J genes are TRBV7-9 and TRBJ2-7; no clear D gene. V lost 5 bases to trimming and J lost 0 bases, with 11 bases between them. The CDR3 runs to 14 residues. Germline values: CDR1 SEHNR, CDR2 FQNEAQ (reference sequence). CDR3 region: CASSKGPLSYEQYF. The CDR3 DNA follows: TGTGCCAGCAGCAAGGGTCCCCTCTCCTACGAGCAGTACTTC. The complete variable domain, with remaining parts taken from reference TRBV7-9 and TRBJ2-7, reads DTGVSQNPRHKITKRGQNVTFRCDPISEHNRLYWYRQTLGQGPEFLTYFQNEAQLEKSRLLSDRFSAERPKGSFSTLEIQRTEQGDSAMYLCASSKGPLSYEQYFGPGTRLTVT.

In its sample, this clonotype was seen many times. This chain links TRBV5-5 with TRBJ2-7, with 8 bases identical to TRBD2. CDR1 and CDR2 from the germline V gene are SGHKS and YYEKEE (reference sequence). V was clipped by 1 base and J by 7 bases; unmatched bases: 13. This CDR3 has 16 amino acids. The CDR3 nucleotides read TGTGCCAGCAGCTTGCCCGCCGGAGTAGCGGGGTATGAGCAGTACTTC. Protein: CASSLPAGVAGYEQYF.

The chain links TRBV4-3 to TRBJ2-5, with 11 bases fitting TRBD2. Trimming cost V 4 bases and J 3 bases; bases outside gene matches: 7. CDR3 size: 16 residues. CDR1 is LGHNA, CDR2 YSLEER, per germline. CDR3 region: CASSPEAGLAEETQYF. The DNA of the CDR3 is TGCGCCAGCAGCCCAGAAGCGGGACTAGCGGAAGAGACCCAGTACTTC.

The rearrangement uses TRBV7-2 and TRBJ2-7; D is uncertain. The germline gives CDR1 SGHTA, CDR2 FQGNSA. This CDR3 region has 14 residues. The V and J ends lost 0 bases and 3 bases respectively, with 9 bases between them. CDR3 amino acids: CASSLAGSIYEQYF. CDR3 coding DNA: TGTGCCAGCAGCTTAGCGGGCTCGATCTACGAGCAGTACTTC.

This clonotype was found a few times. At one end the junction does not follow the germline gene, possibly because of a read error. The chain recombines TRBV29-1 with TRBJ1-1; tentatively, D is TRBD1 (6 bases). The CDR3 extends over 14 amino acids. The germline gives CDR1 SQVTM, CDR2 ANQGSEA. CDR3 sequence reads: CSVEEGAEGTEVFF. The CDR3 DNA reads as TGCAGCGTTGAAGAGGGGGCAGAGGGCACTGAAGTTTTCTTT.

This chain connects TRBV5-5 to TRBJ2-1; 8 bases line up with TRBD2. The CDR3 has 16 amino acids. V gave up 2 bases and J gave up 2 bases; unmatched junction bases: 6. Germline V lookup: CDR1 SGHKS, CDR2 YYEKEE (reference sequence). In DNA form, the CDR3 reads TGTGCCAGCAGCTTTATACGAGCGGGAGCCTACAATGAGCAGTTCTTC. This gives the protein CASSFIRAGAYNEQFF.

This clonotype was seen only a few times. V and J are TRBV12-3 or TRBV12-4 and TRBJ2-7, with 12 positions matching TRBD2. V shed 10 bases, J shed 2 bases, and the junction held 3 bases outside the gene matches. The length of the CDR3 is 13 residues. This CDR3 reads CAIRTSGTYEQYF. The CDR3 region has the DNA TGTGCCATCCGGACTAGCGGGACCTACGAGCAGTACTTC.

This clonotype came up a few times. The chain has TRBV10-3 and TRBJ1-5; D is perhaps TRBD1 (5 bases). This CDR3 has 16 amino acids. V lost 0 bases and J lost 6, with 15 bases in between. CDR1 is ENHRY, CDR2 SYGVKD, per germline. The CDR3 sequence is CAISESGQGAGQPQHF. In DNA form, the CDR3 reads TGTGCCATCAGTGAGTCGGGGCAGGGAGCGGGTCAGCCCCAGCATTTT.

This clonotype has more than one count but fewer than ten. CDR3 sequence: CASSQFHGYEQYF. The CDR3 nucleotides read TGTGCCAGCAGCCAATTCCACGGATACGAGCAGTACTTC. The chain combines TRBV14 with TRBJ2-7; D is unclear. V lost 2 bases, J lost 4 bases, and 9 bases lay in between. The CDR3 is made up of 13 amino acids. The germline gives CDR1 SGHDN, CDR2 FVKESK.

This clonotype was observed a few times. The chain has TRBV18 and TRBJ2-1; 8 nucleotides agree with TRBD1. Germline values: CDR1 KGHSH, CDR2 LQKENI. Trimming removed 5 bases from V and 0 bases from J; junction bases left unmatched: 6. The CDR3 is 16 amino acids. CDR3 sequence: CASSDGTGHSYNEQFF. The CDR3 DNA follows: TGTGCCAGCTCAGATGGGACAGGTCACTCCTACAATGAGCAGTTCTTC.

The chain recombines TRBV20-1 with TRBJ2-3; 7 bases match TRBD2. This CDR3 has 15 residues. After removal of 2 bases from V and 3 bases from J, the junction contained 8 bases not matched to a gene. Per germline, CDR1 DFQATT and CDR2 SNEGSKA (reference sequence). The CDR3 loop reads CSARSPGTKTDTQYF. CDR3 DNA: TGCAGTGCTAGATCACCCGGGACTAAGACAGATACGCAGTATTTT.

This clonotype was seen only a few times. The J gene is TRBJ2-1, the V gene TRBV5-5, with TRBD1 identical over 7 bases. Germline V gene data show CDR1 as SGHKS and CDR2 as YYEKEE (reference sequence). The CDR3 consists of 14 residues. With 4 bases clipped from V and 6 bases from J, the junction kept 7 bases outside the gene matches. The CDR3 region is CASSVSDRSNEQFF. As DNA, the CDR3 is TGTGCCAGCAGCGTCTCGGACAGGTCCAATGAGCAGTTCTTC.

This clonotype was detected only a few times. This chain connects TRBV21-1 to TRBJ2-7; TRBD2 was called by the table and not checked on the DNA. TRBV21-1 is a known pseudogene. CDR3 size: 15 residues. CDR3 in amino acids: CASSNYAGRPYEQYF. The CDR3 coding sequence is TGTGCCAGCAGCAATTACGCGGGACGGCCCTACGAGCAGTACTTC.

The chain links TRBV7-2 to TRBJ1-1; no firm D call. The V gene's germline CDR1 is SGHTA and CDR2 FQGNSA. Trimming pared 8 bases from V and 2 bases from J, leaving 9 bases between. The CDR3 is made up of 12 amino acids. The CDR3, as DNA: TGTGCCAGCGGCAGACAAAACACTGAAGCTTTCTTT. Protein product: CASGRQNTEAFF.

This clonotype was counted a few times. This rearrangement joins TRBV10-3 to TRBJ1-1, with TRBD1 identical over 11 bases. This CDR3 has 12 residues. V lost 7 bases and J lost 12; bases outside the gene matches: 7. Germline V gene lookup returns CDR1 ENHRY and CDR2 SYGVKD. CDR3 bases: TGTGCCATCAAAGGGACAGGGGGTACAACTTTCTTT. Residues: CAIKGTGGTTFF.

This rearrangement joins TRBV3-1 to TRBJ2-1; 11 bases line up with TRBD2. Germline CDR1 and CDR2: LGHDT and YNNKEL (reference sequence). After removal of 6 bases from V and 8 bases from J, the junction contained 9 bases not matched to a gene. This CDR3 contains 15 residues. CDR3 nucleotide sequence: TGTGCCAGCAGGATAGCGGGAGGGCCGGGTGATGAGCAGTTCTTC. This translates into CASRIAGGPGDEQFF.